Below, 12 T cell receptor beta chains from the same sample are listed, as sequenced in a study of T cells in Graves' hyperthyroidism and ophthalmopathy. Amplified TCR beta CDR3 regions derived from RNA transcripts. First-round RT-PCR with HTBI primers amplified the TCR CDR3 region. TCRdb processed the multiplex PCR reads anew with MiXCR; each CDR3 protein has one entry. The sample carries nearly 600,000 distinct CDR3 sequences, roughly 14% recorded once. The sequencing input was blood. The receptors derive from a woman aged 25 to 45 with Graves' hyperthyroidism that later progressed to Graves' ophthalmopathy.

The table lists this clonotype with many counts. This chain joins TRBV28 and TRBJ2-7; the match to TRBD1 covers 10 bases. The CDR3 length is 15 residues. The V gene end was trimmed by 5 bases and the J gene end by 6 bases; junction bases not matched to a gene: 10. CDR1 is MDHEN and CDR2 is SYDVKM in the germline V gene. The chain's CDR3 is CASSGSDRGWGEQYF. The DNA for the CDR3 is TGTGCCAGCAGTGGTTCGGACAGGGGGTGGGGCGAGCAGTACTTC.

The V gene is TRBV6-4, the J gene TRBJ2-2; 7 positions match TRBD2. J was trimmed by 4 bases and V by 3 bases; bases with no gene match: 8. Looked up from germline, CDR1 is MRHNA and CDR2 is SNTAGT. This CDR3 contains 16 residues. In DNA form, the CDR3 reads TGTGCCAGCAGTGAAGTCGCGGGAGTGGGCACCGGGGAGCTGTTTTTT. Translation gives CASSEVAGVGTGELFF.

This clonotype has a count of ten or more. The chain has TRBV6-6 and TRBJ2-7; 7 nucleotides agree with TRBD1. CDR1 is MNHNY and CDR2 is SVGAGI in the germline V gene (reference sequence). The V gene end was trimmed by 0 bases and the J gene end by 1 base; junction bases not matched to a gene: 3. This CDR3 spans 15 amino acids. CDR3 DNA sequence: TGTGCCAGCAGTTACTCCCGGGACAGTTCCTACGAGCAGTACTTC. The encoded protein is CASSYSRDSSYEQYF.

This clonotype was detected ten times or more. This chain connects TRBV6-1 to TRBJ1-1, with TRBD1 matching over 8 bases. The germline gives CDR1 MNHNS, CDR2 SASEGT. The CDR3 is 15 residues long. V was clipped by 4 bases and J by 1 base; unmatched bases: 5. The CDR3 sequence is CASSARTGRNTEAFF. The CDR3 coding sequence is TGTGCCAGCAGTGCCCGGACAGGGAGGAACACTGAAGCTTTCTTT.

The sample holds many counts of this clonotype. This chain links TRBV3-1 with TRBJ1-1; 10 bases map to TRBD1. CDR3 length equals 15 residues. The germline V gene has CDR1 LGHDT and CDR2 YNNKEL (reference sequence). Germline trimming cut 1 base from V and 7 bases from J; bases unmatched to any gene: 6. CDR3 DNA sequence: TGTGCCAGCAGCCAAGGCCGGGACAGGGGAATTGAAGCTTTCTTT. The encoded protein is CASSQGRDRGIEAFF.

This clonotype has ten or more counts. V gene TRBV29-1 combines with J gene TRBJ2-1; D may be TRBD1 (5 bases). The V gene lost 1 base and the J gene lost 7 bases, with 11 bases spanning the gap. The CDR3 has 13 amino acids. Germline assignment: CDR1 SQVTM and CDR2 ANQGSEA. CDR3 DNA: TGCAGCGTTGAAGGTGGGGCCAGAAATGAGCAGTTCTTC. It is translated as CSVEGGARNEQFF.

In nucleotides, the CDR3 is TGTGCTAGTAGCGGACGCAAACCCAATGAGCAGTTCTTC. As protein: CASSGRKPNEQFF. The V gene is TRBV7-6, the J gene TRBJ2-1; perhaps TRBD2 as D (6 bases). Germline V gene data show CDR1 as SGHVS and CDR2 as FNYEAQ. This CDR3 contains 13 residues.

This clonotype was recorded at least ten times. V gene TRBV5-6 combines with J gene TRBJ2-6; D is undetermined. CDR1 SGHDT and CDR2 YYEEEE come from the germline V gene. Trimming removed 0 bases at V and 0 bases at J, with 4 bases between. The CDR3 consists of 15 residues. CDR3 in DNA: TGTGCCAGCAGCTTGGATTACTCTGGGGCCAACGTCCTGACTTTC. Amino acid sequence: CASSLDYSGANVLTF.

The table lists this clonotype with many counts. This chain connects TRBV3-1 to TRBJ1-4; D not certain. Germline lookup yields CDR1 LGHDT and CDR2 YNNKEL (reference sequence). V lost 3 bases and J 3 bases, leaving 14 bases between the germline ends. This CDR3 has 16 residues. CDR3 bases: TGTGCCAGCAGCCATCTGAAGGACGGACCTAATGAAAAACTGTTTTTT. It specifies CASSHLKDGPNEKLFF.

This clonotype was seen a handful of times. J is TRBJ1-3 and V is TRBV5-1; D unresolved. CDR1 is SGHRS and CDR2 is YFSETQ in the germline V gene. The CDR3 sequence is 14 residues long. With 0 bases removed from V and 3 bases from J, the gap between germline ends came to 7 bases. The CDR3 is CASSLDGVGNTIYF. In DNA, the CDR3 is TGCGCCAGCAGCTTGGATGGGGTTGGAAACACCATATATTTT.

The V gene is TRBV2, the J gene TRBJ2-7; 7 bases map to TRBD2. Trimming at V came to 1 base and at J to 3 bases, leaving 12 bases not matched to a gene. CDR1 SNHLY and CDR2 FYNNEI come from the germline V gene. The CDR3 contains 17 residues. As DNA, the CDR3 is TGTGCCAGCAGTGAAGTCCCGGGACTACGCCACTTCTACGAGCAGTACTTC. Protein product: CASSEVPGLRHFYEQYF.

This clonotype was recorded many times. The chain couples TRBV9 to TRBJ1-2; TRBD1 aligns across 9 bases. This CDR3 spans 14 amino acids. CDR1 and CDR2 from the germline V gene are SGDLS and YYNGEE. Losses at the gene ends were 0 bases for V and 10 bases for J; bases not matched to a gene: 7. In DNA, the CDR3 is TGTGCCAGCAGCGTAGACGGGACAGGGAGCCACTACACCTTC. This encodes CASSVDGTGSHYTF. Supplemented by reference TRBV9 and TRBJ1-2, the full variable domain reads DSGVTQTPKHLITATGQRVTLRCSPRSGDLSVYWYQQSLDQGLQFLIQYYNGEERAKGNILERFSAQQFPDLHSELNLSSLELGDSALYFCASSVDGTGSHYTFGSGTRLTVV.